The source of this T cell receptor (beta chain) is a study of regulatory T cells in long-lasting Graves disease. Arm-PCR of CDR3 regions and iRepertoire HTBI primers were used to build TCR beta libraries. TCRdb used MiXCR to reprocess the multiplex PCR reads, holding one entry per CDR3 protein. The profile shows 400,000 to 450,000 distinct CDR3 sequences, roughly 15% of them singletons. This clonotype has at least ten counts. Its antigen is currently unknown. Overall study findings and caveats: TCR diversity was lower in persistent Graves' patients than in newly diagnosed ones. The persistent group shared 2,500 to 3,000 public clonotypes, more than the 966 shared by new patients.

Indicated time point: newly diagnosed GD, antithyroid drugs for less than 3 months. RNA from PBMCs was the source of the TCR library. V lost 0 bases to trimming and J lost 7 bases, with 15 bases between them. The CDR3 has 15 residues. In germline, CDR1 is LNHNV, CDR2 YYDKDF (reference sequence). This same sample was also part of a study on T cells in Graves' hyperthyroidism and ophthalmopathy. As that study records: Model predictions of ophthalmopathy came a median roughly 6.4 months before onset.

This sequence originates from a woman aged 30 to 39 with Graves disease. The sample was peripheral blood mononuclear cells (PBMCs), taken at new diagnosis, from a patient treated with antithyroid drugs. The chain employs TRBV15 and TRBJ1-1; a possible D gene is TRBD1 (6 bases). In nucleotides, the CDR3 is TGTGCCACCAGCAGAGATAGGGACAACCACCATGAAGCTTTCTTT. Protein: CATSRDRDNHHEAFF.